This T cell receptor (beta chain) comes out of a study of sequential checkpoint blockade in melanoma. Regarding treatment: randomized to nivolumab then ipilimumab (arm A) or the reverse (arm B). Patients had received no earlier DNA-damaging chemotherapy. TCRdb keeps only in-frame clones here, not all; method: immunoSEQ multiplex PCR. The sample shows about 8,200 clones, more than 55% of them seen only once. The sample was CD8+ T cells sorted from blood (inferred from file names), taken from a patient given nivolumab and ipilimumab in sequence. The receptor comes from a human donor with melanoma.

The CDR3 DNA is TGTGCCAGCAGTTCCTCCGGGACAGGAGTTGAAGCTTTCTTT. Amino acids: CASSSSGTGVEAFF. The rearrangement links TRBV28 to TRBJ1-1, with TRBD1 identical over 8 bases. CDR1 and CDR2 from the germline V gene are MDHEN and SYDVKM. Trimming removed 4 bases from V and 7 bases from J; junction bases left unmatched: 8. The CDR3 is 14 amino acids.